The 29 T cell receptor beta chains below come from one sample, sequenced in a study of T cell changes during pregnancy in multiple sclerosis. The assay was immunoSEQ multiplex PCR, and TCRdb's table has in-frame clones only and misses some. Of roughly 79,000 clones in the sample, roughly 93% were seen once. Sample: peripheral blood, taken in the second trimester of pregnancy. Source of these receptors: a female donor in good health, enrolled as a control in a pregnancy study.

The chain links TRBV19 to TRBJ1-2; D remains ambiguous. Germline CDR1 LNHDA, CDR2 SQIVND (reference sequence). The CDR3 contains 13 residues. V lost 3 bases, J lost 8 bases, and 13 bases lay in between. The CDR3 protein is CASSIPWGGGYTF. The CDR3 DNA follows: TGTGCCAGTAGTATCCCATGGGGAGGAGGCTACACCTTC.

The V gene is TRBV5-6, the J gene TRBJ2-3, with 9 bases fitting TRBD1. This CDR3 region has 15 residues. V gave up 1 base and J gave up 4 bases; unmatched junction bases: 4. Per the germline V gene, CDR1 is SGHDT and CDR2 is YYEEEE. The CDR3: CASSLRTGVADTQYF. In DNA form, the CDR3 reads TGTGCCAGCAGCTTGAGGACAGGGGTGGCAGATACGCAGTATTTT.

The rearrangement links TRBV7-2 to TRBJ2-7; tentative D call: TRBD2 (6 bases). Germline CDR1 is SGHTA and CDR2 is FQGNSA. Trimming took off 7 bases at V and 3 bases at J, with 22 bases between the two ends. The CDR3 spans 16 residues. The CDR3 protein is CASNPGSTSRVYEQYF. The CDR3 region has the DNA TGTGCCAGCAACCCGGGGTCGACTAGTCGGGTCTACGAGCAGTACTTC.

This clone was counted a single time. The V call is TRBV5-1, the J call TRBJ1-1; 7 positions agree with TRBD1. The CDR3 is 14 amino acids. The germline V gene encodes CDR1 SGHRS and CDR2 YFSETQ. The trim removed 4 bases at V and 6 bases at J, leaving 9 bases unmatched. The DNA of the CDR3 is TGCGCCAGCAGCCCTCAGACAGGGAGGTCTGAAGCTTTCTTT. Amino acid sequence: CASSPQTGRSEAFF. Combining the CDR3 with reference TRBV5-1 and TRBJ1-1 gives the whole variable domain KAGVTQTPRYLIKTRGQQVTLSCSPISGHRSVSWYQQTPGQGLQFLFEYFSETQRNKGNFPGRFSGRQFSNSRSEMNVSTLELGDSALYLCASSPQTGRSEAFFGQGTRLTVV.

This clone was seen only a few times. The chain employs TRBV15 and TRBJ1-2; D is uncertain. Trimming cost V 4 bases and J 11 bases, with 14 bases left between them. This CDR3 contains 12 residues. CDR1 and CDR2 (germline): LNHNV, YYDKDF (reference sequence). In DNA form, the CDR3 reads TGTGCCACCAGCACCCCTTTTGGCTCTTACACCTTC. As protein: CATSTPFGSYTF.

The V gene is TRBV5-1, the J gene TRBJ2-7; 9 bases are a match to TRBD1. CDR3 size: 14 residues. Germline V gene lookup returns CDR1 SGHRS and CDR2 YFSETQ. V lost 3 bases, J lost 3 bases, and 4 bases stayed unmatched. CDR3 DNA: TGCGCCAGCAGCTCCGGGACAGGGAACTACGAGCAGTACTTC. Protein product: CASSSGTGNYEQYF. Supplemented by reference TRBV5-1 and TRBJ2-7, the full variable domain reads KAGVTQTPRYLIKTRGQQVTLSCSPISGHRSVSWYQQTPGQGLQFLFEYFSETQRNKGNFPGRFSGRQFSNSRSEMNVSTLELGDSALYLCASSSGTGNYEQYFGPGTRLTVT.

The V call is TRBV7-2, the J call TRBJ2-5; D gene ambiguous. V gave up 0 bases and J gave up 0 bases, with 8 bases separating them. This CDR3 has 15 residues. From germline, CDR1 is SGHTA and CDR2 FQGNSA. CDR3 residues: CASSLARSDQETQYF. The DNA of the CDR3 is TGTGCCAGCAGCTTAGCGCGGTCGGACCAAGAGACCCAGTACTTC.

V is TRBV4-3 and J is TRBJ2-2; 9 positions agree with TRBD1. V shed 2 bases and J 4 bases; nucleotides not matched to a gene: 8. The CDR3 contains 17 residues. Germline-derived CDR1 and CDR2 are LGHNA and YSLEER. CDR3 in DNA: TGCGCCAGCAGCCAAAAGGACAGGGGCCACCTCACCGGGGAGCTGTTTTTT. Its translation: CASSQKDRGHLTGELFF.

The genes are TRBV25-1 and TRBJ1-4; D uncertain. Germline CDR1 reads MGHDK; CDR2 reads SYGVNS. Trimming left V 7 bases short and J 7 bases short, with 13 bases between. The CDR3 runs 13 residues. CDR3 in amino acids: CASTRGAGEKLFF. The CDR3 DNA reads TGTGCCAGCACCCGCGGAGCTGGTGAAAAACTGTTTTTT.

The chain carries TRBV5-6 and TRBJ2-2, with D uncertain. Germline V CDR1 and CDR2: SGHDT, YYEEEE. The CDR3 has 14 amino acids. Deletions cut 1 base from V and 0 bases from J, with 4 bases between. CDR3 nucleotides: TGTGCCAGCAGCTTGCGGGCGAACACCGGGGAGCTGTTTTTT. Protein product: CASSLRANTGELFF.

This chain links TRBV11-3 with TRBJ2-1; 8 positions match TRBD1. Germline CDR1 SGHNT, CDR2 YENEEA. The CDR3 contains 14 residues. Germline trimming cut 5 bases from V and 10 bases from J; bases unmatched to any gene: 10. CDR3 amino acids: CASSPGQGEYEQFF. DNA for the CDR3: TGTGCCAGCAGCCCTGGACAGGGAGAATACGAGCAGTTCTTC.

This chain uses TRBV6-5 with TRBJ1-2, with D unclear. The CDR3 covers 16 residues. Germline CDR1 MNHEY, CDR2 SVGAGI. The V end lost 0 bases, the J end lost 8 bases, and 19 bases lay between the germline ends. This chain's CDR3 is CASSYSTSGFLSGYTF. The CDR3 bases are TGTGCCAGCAGTTACTCCACCTCTGGCTTTTTATCGGGCTACACCTTC.

The gene calls are TRBV6-4 and TRBJ2-3; 7 bases align to TRBD2. V lost 2 bases, J lost 2 bases, and 7 bases stayed unmatched. Germline assignment: CDR1 MRHNA and CDR2 SNTAGT. The CDR3 totals 16 residues. CDR3 nucleotides: TGTGCCAGCAGTGACACGGAAGCGGGGCACACAGATACGCAGTATTTT. Translation: CASSDTEAGHTDTQYF.

V gene TRBV5-1 combines with J gene TRBJ2-1; D is perhaps TRBD2 (6 bases). The CDR3 extends over 16 amino acids. CDR1 and CDR2 (germline): SGHRS, YFSETQ. Trimming removed 0 bases at V and 8 bases at J, with 18 bases between. The CDR3 region is CASSLVLNGGLDEQFF. CDR3 DNA sequence: TGCGCCAGCAGCTTGGTACTTAACGGAGGGCTCGATGAGCAGTTCTTC. Drawing the rest from reference TRBV5-1 and TRBJ2-1, the complete variable domain is KAGVTQTPRYLIKTRGQQVTLSCSPISGHRSVSWYQQTPGQGLQFLFEYFSETQRNKGNFPGRFSGRQFSNSRSEMNVSTLELGDSALYLCASSLVLNGGLDEQFFGPGTRLTVL.

The chain joins TRBV5-1 to TRBJ1-6, with D tentatively TRBD1 (6 bases). CDR3 length equals 16 residues. Looked up from germline, CDR1 is SGHRS and CDR2 is YFSETQ. Between the trimmed V and J ends, which lost 4 bases and 0 bases, there was a span of 11 bases. The CDR3 DNA reads TGCGCCAGCAGCCGACAGGACAGCTCCTATAATTCACCCCTCCACTTT. Translating gives CASSRQDSSYNSPLHF. The full variable domain, completed using reference TRBV5-1 and TRBJ1-6, is KAGVTQTPRYLIKTRGQQVTLSCSPISGHRSVSWYQQTPGQGLQFLFEYFSETQRNKGNFPGRFSGRQFSNSRSEMNVSTLELGDSALYLCASSRQDSSYNSPLHFGNGTRLTVT.

V is TRBV7-2 and J is TRBJ1-1; D ambiguous. Trimming took 3 bases from V and 0 from J, leaving 8 bases between them. The CDR3 totals 14 residues. Germline V gives CDR1 SGHTA, CDR2 FQGNSA. The CDR3 reads CASSLAAMNTEAFF. The DNA of the CDR3 is TGTGCCAGCAGCTTGGCGGCCATGAACACTGAAGCTTTCTTT.

The V gene is TRBV19, the J gene TRBJ1-2; 10 bases align to TRBD1. Germline trimming cut 4 bases from V and 0 bases from J; bases unmatched to any gene: 8. The germline V gene has CDR1 LNHDA and CDR2 SQIVND (reference sequence). The CDR3 has 17 amino acids. The CDR3 DNA is TGTGCCAGTAGTACCCGGGGACAGGGGATAGCTAACTATGGCTACACCTTC. Protein product: CASSTRGQGIANYGYTF. Full variable domain (rest looked up from reference TRBV19 and TRBJ1-2): DGGITQSPKYLFRKEGQNVTLSCEQNLNHDAMYWYRQDPGQGLRLIYYSQIVNDFQKGDIAEGYSVSREKKESFPLTVTSAQKNPTAFYLCASSTRGQGIANYGYTFGSGTRLTVV.

This clone was seen once. The J gene is TRBJ1-2, the V gene TRBV6-5, with TRBD1 identical over 9 bases. The germline V gene encodes CDR1 MNHEY and CDR2 SVGAGI. Losses at the gene ends were 2 bases for V and 7 bases for J; bases not matched to a gene: 11. The CDR3 contains 16 residues. CDR3 nucleotide sequence: TGTGCCAGCAGTTACGGGGGACAGGGCCTTCTTACTGGCTACACCTTC. Its protein is CASSYGGQGLLTGYTF.

This chain joins TRBV9 and TRBJ1-2; D is unresolved. CDR1 is SGDLS and CDR2 is YYNGEE in the germline V gene. The ends were cut back, 0 bases at V and 3 bases at J, with 9 bases in the middle. The CDR3 is made up of 14 amino acids. This chain's CDR3 is CASSVDTGYYGYTF. The CDR3 DNA reads TGTGCCAGCAGCGTAGACACCGGGTACTATGGCTACACCTTC. Together with reference TRBV9 and TRBJ1-2, the CDR3 gives the full variable domain: DSGVTQTPKHLITATGQRVTLRCSPRSGDLSVYWYQQSLDQGLQFLIQYYNGEERAKGNILERFSAQQFPDLHSELNLSSLELGDSALYFCASSVDTGYYGYTFGSGTRLTVV.

This rearrangement joins TRBV9 to TRBJ2-1; tentatively, D is TRBD1 (5 bases). This CDR3 has 14 residues. Trimming shortened V by 2 bases and J by 2 bases, and 8 bases separated the two germline ends. Germline-derived CDR1 and CDR2 are SGDLS and YYNGEE. CDR3 sequence (DNA): TGTGCCAGCAGCGTCGCAGGGCCCTACAATGAGCAGTTCTTC. Encoded protein: CASSVAGPYNEQFF.

This clone was seen just once. This sequence joins TRBV9 and TRBJ2-5, with TRBD1 matching 8 bases. The CDR3 is 15 residues long. Germline V gives CDR1 SGDLS, CDR2 YYNGEE. V was pared by 2 bases and J by 2 bases, with 5 bases of the junction left unmatched. Here the CDR3 DNA reads TGTGCCAGCAGCGTCATGACAGGGGTACAAGAGACCCAGTACTTC. It yields the protein CASSVMTGVQETQYF.

This clone was found once. The chain has TRBV9 and TRBJ2-7; D remains unclear. Germline V gene sequence: CDR1 SGDLS, CDR2 YYNGEE. The CDR3 loop spans 15 amino acids. The V gene lost 0 bases and the J gene lost 0 bases, with 10 bases spanning the gap. The CDR3 DNA is TGTGCCAGCAGCGTAGATTTGGGCAGCTCCTACGAGCAGTACTTC. Translation gives CASSVDLGSSYEQYF.

The chain's CDR3 is CASSEGGGREDEKLFF. The CDR3 DNA reads TGTGCCAGCAGCGAGGGGGGGGGCAGGGAGGATGAAAAACTGTTTTTT. The rearrangement links TRBV9 to TRBJ1-4, with a weak D call TRBD1 (6 bases). This CDR3 region has 16 residues. V shed 3 bases and J shed 6 bases, with 18 bases lying between them. Germline-derived CDR1 and CDR2 are SGDLS and YYNGEE.

This sequence joins TRBV27 and TRBJ1-2; 8 bases align to TRBD1. The ends lost 5 bases at V and 4 bases at J; junction bases unmatched: 3. CDR1 is MNHEY and CDR2 is SMNVEV in the germline V gene (reference sequence). The CDR3 extends over 13 amino acids. DNA of the CDR3: TGTGCCAGCAGTATCGGACAGGGCTATGGCTACACCTTC. Its protein product is CASSIGQGYGYTF.

This chain joins TRBV10-3 and TRBJ1-4; tentatively, D is TRBD1 (6 bases). CDR1 and CDR2 (germline): ENHRY, SYGVKD. This CDR3 comprises 15 residues. V shed 0 bases and J shed 8 bases, with 13 bases lying between them. CDR3 bases: TGTGCCATCAGTGAGTCTTGGGGGCGGATAGAAAAACTGTTTTTT. Protein sequence: CAISESWGRIEKLFF.

V usage is TRBV19 and J usage is TRBJ1-4; 10 nucleotides line up with TRBD1. The J segment lost 2 bases and the V segment lost 3 bases, leaving 15 bases of the junction unmatched. Per the germline V gene, CDR1 is LNHDA and CDR2 is SQIVND (reference sequence). This CDR3 has 20 amino acids. CDR3 region: CASSIALLTGGFLTNEKLFF. In DNA, the CDR3 is TGTGCCAGTAGTATCGCCCTACTGACAGGGGGCTTCCTCACTAATGAAAAACTGTTTTTT.

The V call is TRBV5-8, the J call TRBJ2-7; a weak D match, TRBD1 (6 bases). CDR3 size: 13 residues. The V gene lost 4 bases and the J gene lost 4 bases, with 12 bases spanning the gap. Germline values: CDR1 SGHTS, CDR2 YDEGEE. CDR3 bases: TGTGCCAGCAGCCCCGGGACATTATACGAGCAGTACTTC. Amino acid sequence: CASSPGTLYEQYF.

CDR3 sequence reads: CASSLTRQATEAFF. The CDR3 region has the DNA TGCGCCAGCAGCCTTACTCGACAGGCCACTGAAGCTTTCTTT. The chain employs TRBV5-1 and TRBJ1-1; possibly TRBD1 for D (6 bases). Per the germline V gene, CDR1 is SGHRS and CDR2 is YFSETQ. Trimming took off 4 bases at V and 4 bases at J, with 14 bases between the two ends. The CDR3 runs 14 residues.

The chain is built from TRBV30 and TRBJ2-7; the match to TRBD1 covers 9 bases. From germline, CDR1 is GTSNPN and CDR2 SVGIG (reference sequence). This CDR3 is built from 16 residues. V trimming: 5 bases; J trimming: 3 bases; junction bases outside the gene matches: 14. The DNA for the CDR3 is TGTGCCTGGTGTCCCGACCGGACAGGGGCGTTCTACGAGCAGTACTTC. As protein: CAWCPDRTGAFYEQYF.